This T cell receptor beta chain was observed in a study of T cell responses to AZD1222 COVID-19 vaccine. Regarding the study as a whole: No repertoire was sampled before or during the peak T cell response, only after it. Within unmutated variant regions lay the reported targets of nearly half of spike-specific TCRs.

On this clone itself: Its antigen is currently unknown.

The data were produced by immunoSEQ multiplex PCR, yet TCRdb's version contains in-frame clones alone and is incomplete. The sample holds some 200,000 clones, about 92% seen once. This specimen was peripheral blood, taken on day 0 of MenACWY control vaccination. The receptor comes from an adult in good health.

The CDR3 here is CASSLGRNEKLFF. The CDR3 DNA is TGTGCCAGCAGCCTTGGAAGGAATGAAAAACTGTTTTTT. The chain carries TRBV7-9 and TRBJ1-4; no clear D gene. The CDR3 loop spans 13 amino acids. CDR1 SEHNR and CDR2 FQNEAQ come from the germline V gene (reference sequence). Between the trimmed V and J ends, which lost 5 bases and 5 bases, there was a span of 9 bases.